Below are 9 T cell receptor beta chains sequenced from a single sample in a study of shared clonotypes between healthy human individuals. Method: immunoSEQ multiplex PCR; TCRdb's copy keeps in-frame clones and lacks some. The sample consists of some 2.3 million clones, approximately 95% of them appearing once. Sequenced material: naive CD4+ T cells from PBMCs. Specified subset: CD45RA+ positively selected. The receptors were gathered from a man aged 18 to 29 in good health. Some clones in this sample may be carry-over from other donors' samples.

This chain links TRBV7-3 with TRBJ2-1, with D tentatively TRBD2 (5 bases). V gave up 5 bases and J gave up 8 bases, with 10 bases separating them. CDR3 length equals 12 residues. Germline V CDR1 and CDR2: SGHTA, FQGTGA. DNA of the CDR3: TGTGCCAGCAGCCTAGAGAGGGATGAGCAGTTCTTC. The encoded protein is CASSLERDEQFF.

The table lists this clone with a few counts. The chain links TRBV2 to TRBJ1-5; D is undetermined. Between the trimmed V and J ends, which lost 0 bases and 11 bases, there was a span of 17 bases. Germline CDR1 is SNHLY and CDR2 is FYNNEI. This CDR3 contains 15 residues. The CDR3 sequence is CASSEAWTQSVSQHF. CDR3 nucleotides: TGTGCCAGCAGTGAAGCGTGGACGCAGTCGGTATCCCAGCATTTT.

As to this clone: Other nucleotide sequences from this sample produce the same CDR3. The chain carries TRBV28 and TRBJ1-4; D is unresolved. Germline V CDR1 and CDR2: MDHEN, SYDVKM. V shed 3 bases and J shed 0 bases, with 2 bases lying between them. CDR3 length: 13 amino acids. CDR3 nucleotides: TGTGCCAGCAGTTTGTCAACTAATGAAAAACTGTTTTTT. This codes for CASSLSTNEKLFF.

This chain joins TRBV6-6 and TRBJ1-5; the match to TRBD1 covers 7 bases. Germline CDR1 and CDR2: MNHNY and SVGAGI (reference sequence). The CDR3 length is 16 residues. V lost 6 bases, J lost 1 base, and 9 bases stayed unmatched. This CDR3 reads CASSLDRVRSNQPQHF. The CDR3 bases are TGTGCCAGCAGCCTCGACAGGGTAAGAAGCAATCAGCCCCAGCATTTT.

The V gene is TRBV20-1, the J gene TRBJ2-1; D remains unclear. Germline values: CDR1 DFQATT, CDR2 SNEGSKA (reference sequence). The V end lost 5 bases, the J end lost 16 bases, and 18 bases lay between the germline ends. The CDR3 is 11 residues long. This chain's CDR3 is CSALGSSSSFF. As DNA, the CDR3 is TGCAGTGCTTTGGGCTCTTCGAGCAGTTTCTTC.

V gene TRBV15 combines with J gene TRBJ2-7, with a tentative D call TRBD1 (6 bases). Germline CDR1 and CDR2: LNHNV and YYDKDF (reference sequence). This CDR3 comprises 15 residues. The ends were cut back, 1 base at V and 1 base at J, with 11 bases in the middle. CDR3 nucleotides: TGTGCCACCAGCAGAGCCCTAACAGGGTCCTACGAGCAGTACTTC. Protein sequence: CATSRALTGSYEQYF.

CDR3 protein: CASSRDNTNTEAFF. For the CDR3, the DNA is TGCGCCAGCAGTCGAGACAACACGAACACTGAAGCTTTCTTT. The gene calls are TRBV5-1 and TRBJ1-1; D is unresolved. V lost 5 bases and J 1 base, leaving 12 bases between the germline ends. Looked up from germline, CDR1 is SGHRS and CDR2 is YFSETQ. The CDR3 runs to 14 residues.

V and J are TRBV19 and TRBJ2-7; 7 nucleotides agree with TRBD1. The V segment lost 3 bases and the J segment 0 bases; nucleotides outside the gene matches: 5. The CDR3 has 15 amino acids. From germline, CDR1 is LNHDA and CDR2 SQIVND (reference sequence). The CDR3 spells CASSIRDSVSYEQYF. In DNA form, the CDR3 reads TGTGCCAGTAGTATTAGGGACAGCGTCTCCTACGAGCAGTACTTC.

The V and J genes are TRBV7-9 and TRBJ1-2; D gene unclear. Germline values: CDR1 SEHNR, CDR2 FQNEAQ (reference sequence). V lost 5 bases to trimming and J lost 8 bases, with 18 bases between them. This CDR3 region has 14 residues. The CDR3 protein is CASSPGEHGEGYTF. The CDR3 nucleotides read TGTGCCAGCAGCCCCGGAGAGCATGGTGAAGGCTACACCTTC.